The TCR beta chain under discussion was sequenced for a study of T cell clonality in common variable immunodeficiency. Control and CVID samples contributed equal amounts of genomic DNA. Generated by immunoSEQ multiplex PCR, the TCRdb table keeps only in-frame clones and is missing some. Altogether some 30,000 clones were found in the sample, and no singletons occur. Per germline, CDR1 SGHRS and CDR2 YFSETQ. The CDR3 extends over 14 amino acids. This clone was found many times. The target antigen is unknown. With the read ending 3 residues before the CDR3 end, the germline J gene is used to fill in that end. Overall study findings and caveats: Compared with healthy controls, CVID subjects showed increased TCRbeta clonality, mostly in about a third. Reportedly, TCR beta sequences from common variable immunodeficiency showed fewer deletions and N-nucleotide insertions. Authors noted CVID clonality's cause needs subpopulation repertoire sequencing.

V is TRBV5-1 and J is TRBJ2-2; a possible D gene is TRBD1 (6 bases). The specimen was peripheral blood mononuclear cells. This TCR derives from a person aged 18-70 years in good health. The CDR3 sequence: CASSPDRQNEKLFF. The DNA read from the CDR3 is TGCGCCAGCAGCCCGGACAGACAAAATGAAAAG.